This TCR beta chain derives from a study of shared clonotypes between healthy human individuals. Study-wide context: Each donor contributed plates that comprised three CD4 naive, three CD4 memory, two CD8 naive and one CD8 memory.

Sequencing used immunoSEQ multiplex PCR; TCRdb keeps in-frame clones, though not all of them. The sample records about 510,000 clones, almost 97% being singletons. Division of CD4+ cells produced a CD45RA+ naive subset and a CD45RA-negative memory subset. Source material: naive CD4+ T cells sorted from blood. Subset described: CD45RA+ positively selected. This TCR was recovered from a woman aged 25-40 years in good health.

CDR3 DNA: TGTGCCAGCAGCAATTCAGGGCACGGCGAGCAGTACTTC. It encodes CASSNSGHGEQYF. The chain is built from TRBV7-7 and TRBJ2-7, with D maybe TRBD1 (5 bases). The V end was cut by 5 bases, the J end by 6 bases, with 14 bases between. Germline V lookup: CDR1 SSHAT, CDR2 FNYEAQ (reference sequence). The length of the CDR3 is 13 residues.